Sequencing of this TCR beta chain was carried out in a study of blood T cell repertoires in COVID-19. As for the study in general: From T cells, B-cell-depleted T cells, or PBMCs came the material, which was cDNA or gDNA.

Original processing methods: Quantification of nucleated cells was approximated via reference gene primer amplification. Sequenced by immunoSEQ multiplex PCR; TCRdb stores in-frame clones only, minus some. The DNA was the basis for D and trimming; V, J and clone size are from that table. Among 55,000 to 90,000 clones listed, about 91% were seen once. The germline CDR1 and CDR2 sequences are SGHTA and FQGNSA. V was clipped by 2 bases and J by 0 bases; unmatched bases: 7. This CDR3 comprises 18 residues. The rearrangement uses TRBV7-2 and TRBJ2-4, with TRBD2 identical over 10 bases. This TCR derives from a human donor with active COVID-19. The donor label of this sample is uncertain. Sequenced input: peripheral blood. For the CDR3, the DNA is TGTGCCAGCAGCTTATCCCTAGCGGGAGCGCGAGCCAAAAACATTCAGTACTTC. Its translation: CASSLSLAGARAKNIQYF.